The clone carrying this TCR beta chain was recorded a few times. The antigen is unknown. This sample is part of a study of blood T cells in healthy people across ages. Study findings and constraints: Both naive CD4+ cell counts and diversity were greater in long-lived donors than in aged donors. Expanded clonotype changes were possibly confounded by unknown donor CMV status.

The study drew donors from healthy Caucasian individuals in Russia aged roughly 6 to 90. Next came a second PCR, run for about 7 to 12 cycles, which used a sample-barcoded 5' primer along with a J-beta primer mix. A single record per CDR3 protein comes from TCRdb applying MiXCR to the 5' RACE reads. The repertoire consists of some 1,800,000 distinct CDR3 sequences, with 30% to 40% occurring once and the leading ten covering about 21%. The V gene's germline CDR1 is SGHAT and CDR2 FQNNGV. The CDR3 consists of 16 residues. Deletions cut 5 bases from V and 4 bases from J, with 18 bases between. V gene TRBV11-2 combines with J gene TRBJ1-3; D gene ambiguous. The TCR originated in a human donor in good health. Sequencing was done on a sample of blood. The CDR3 loop is CASSPYVGSNGNTIYF. The CDR3, as DNA: TGTGCCAGCAGCCCTTACGTAGGGTCTAACGGAAACACCATATATTTT.